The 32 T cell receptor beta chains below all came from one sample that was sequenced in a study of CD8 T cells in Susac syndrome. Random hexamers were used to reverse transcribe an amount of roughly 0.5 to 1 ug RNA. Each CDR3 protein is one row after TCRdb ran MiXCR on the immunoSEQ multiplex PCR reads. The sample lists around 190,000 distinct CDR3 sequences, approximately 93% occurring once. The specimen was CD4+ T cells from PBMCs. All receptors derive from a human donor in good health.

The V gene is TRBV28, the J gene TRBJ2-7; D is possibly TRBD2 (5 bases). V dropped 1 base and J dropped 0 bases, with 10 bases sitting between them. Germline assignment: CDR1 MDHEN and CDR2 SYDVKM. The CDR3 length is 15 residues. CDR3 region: CASSLSSGISYEQYV. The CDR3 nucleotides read TGTGCCAGCAGTTTATCCTCGGGGATCTCCTACGAGCAGTACGTC.

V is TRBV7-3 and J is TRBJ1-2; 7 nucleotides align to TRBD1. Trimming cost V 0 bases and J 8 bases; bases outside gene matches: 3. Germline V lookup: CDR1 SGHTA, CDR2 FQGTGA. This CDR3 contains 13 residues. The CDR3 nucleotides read TGTGCCAGCAGCTTAACTCAGGGGGAGGGCTACACCTTC. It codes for CASSLTQGEGYTF.

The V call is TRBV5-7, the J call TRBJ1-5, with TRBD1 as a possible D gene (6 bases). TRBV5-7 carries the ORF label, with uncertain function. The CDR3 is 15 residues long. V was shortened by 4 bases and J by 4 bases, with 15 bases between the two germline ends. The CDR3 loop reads CASSTSGTQNQPQHF. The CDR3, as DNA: TGTGCCAGCAGCACATCCGGGACACAAAATCAGCCCCAGCATTTT.

The CDR3: CSANQGNTDTQYF. CDR3 in DNA: TGCAGCGCAAATCAGGGGAACACAGATACGCAGTATTTT. The V call is TRBV20-1, the J call TRBJ2-3, with D perhaps matching TRBD1 (6 bases). The CDR3 length is 13 residues. Germline CDR1 is DFQATT and CDR2 is SNEGSKA (reference sequence).

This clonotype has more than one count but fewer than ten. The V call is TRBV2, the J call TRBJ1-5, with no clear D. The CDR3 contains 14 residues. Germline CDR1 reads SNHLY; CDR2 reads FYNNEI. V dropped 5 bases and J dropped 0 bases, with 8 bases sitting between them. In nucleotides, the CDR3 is TGTGCCAGCAGTCCCGGGCCTAGCAATCAGCCCCAGCATTTT. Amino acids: CASSPGPSNQPQHF.

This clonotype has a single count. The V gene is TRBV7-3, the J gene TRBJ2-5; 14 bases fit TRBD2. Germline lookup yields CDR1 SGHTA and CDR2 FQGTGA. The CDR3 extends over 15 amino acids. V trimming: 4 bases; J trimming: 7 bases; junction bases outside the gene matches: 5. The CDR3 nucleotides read TGTGCCAGCAGCTCGGGACTAGCGGGGGCCACGACCCAGTACTTC. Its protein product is CASSSGLAGATTQYF.

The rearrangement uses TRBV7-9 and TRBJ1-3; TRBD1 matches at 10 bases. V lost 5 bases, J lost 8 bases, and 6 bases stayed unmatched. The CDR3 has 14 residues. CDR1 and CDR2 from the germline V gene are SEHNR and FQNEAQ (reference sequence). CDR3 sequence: CASSETGTGDTIYF. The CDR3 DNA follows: TGTGCCAGCAGCGAAACTGGGACAGGGGACACCATATATTTT.

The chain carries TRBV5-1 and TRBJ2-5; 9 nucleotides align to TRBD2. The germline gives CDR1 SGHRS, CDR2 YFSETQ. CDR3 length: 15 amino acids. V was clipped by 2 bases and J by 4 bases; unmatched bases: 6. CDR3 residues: CASSFDGGGAETQYF. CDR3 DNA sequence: TGCGCCAGCAGCTTCGACGGCGGGGGGGCAGAGACCCAGTACTTC.

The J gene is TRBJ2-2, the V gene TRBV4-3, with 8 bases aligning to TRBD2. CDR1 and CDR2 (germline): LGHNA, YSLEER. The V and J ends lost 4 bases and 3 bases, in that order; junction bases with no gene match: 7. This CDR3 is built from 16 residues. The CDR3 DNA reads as TGCGCCAGCAGCCCCTTAGCGGGAACGGACACCGGGGAGCTGTTTTTT. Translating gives CASSPLAGTDTGELFF.

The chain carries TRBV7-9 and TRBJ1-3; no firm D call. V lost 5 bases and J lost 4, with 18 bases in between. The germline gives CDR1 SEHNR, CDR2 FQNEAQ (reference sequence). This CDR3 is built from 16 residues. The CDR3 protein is CASSPGESLFGNTIYF. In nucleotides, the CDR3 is TGTGCCAGCAGCCCCGGGGAGAGTCTTTTCGGAAACACCATATATTTT.

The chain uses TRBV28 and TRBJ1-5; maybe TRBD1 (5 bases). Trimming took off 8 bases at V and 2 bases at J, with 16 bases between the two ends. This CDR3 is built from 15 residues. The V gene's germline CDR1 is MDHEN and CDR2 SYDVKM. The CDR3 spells CASVNGARGNQPQHF. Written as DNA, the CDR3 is TGTGCCAGCGTTAACGGGGCGAGGGGCAATCAGCCCCAGCATTTT.

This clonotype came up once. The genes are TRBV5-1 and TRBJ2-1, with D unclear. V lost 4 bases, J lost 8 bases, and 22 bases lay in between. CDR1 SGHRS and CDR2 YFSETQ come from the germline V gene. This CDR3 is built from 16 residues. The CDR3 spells CASSQAGPPQADEQFF. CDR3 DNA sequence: TGCGCCAGCAGCCAAGCAGGCCCCCCCCAGGCTGATGAGCAGTTCTTC. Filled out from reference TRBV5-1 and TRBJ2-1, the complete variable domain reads KAGVTQTPRYLIKTRGQQVTLSCSPISGHRSVSWYQQTPGQGLQFLFEYFSETQRNKGNFPGRFSGRQFSNSRSEMNVSTLELGDSALYLCASSQAGPPQADEQFFGPGTRLTVL.

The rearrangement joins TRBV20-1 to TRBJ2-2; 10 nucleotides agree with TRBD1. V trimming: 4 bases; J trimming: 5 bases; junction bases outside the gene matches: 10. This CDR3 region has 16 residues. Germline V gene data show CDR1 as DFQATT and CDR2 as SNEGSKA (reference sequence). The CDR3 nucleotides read TGCAGTGCTAAAGTCCCCGGGACAGGGGATACCGGGGAGCTGTTTTTT. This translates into CSAKVPGTGDTGELFF.

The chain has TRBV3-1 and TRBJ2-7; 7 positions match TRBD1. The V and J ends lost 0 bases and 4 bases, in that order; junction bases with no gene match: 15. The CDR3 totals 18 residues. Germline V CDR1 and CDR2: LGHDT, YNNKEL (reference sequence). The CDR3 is CASSQDKVQVRGTYEQYF. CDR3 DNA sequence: TGTGCCAGCAGCCAAGATAAAGTCCAGGTCAGGGGGACGTACGAGCAGTACTTC.

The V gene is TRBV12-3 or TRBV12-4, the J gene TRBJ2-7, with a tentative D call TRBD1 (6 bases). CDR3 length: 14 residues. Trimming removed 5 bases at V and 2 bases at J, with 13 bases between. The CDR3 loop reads CASSPRGAPYEQYF. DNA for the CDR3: TGTGCCAGCAGTCCCAGGGGCGCCCCCTACGAGCAGTACTTC.

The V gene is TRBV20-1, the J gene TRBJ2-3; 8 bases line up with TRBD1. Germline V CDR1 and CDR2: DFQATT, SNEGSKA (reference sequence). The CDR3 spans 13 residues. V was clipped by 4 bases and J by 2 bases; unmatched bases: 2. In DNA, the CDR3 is TGCAGTGCTATGGGACAGGTCACAGATACGCAGTATTTT. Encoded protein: CSAMGQVTDTQYF.

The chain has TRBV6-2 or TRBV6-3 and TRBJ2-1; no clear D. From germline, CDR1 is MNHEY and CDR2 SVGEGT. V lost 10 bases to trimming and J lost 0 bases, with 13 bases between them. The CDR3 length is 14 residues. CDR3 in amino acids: CATTVGSSYNEQFF. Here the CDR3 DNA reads TGTGCCACGACGGTAGGTAGCTCCTACAATGAGCAGTTCTTC.

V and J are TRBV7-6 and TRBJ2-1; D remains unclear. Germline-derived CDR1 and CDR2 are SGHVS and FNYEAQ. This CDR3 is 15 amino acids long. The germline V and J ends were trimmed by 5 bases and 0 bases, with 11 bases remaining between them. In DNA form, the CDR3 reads TGTGCCAGCAGCCTGACTGAGAGCTCCTACAATGAGCAGTTCTTC. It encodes CASSLTESSYNEQFF.

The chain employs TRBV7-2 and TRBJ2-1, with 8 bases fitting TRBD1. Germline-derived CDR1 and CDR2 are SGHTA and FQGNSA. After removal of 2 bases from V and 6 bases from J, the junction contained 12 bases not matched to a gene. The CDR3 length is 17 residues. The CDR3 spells CASSLRQAGGLSNEQFF. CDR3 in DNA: TGTGCCAGCAGCTTAAGGCAGGCAGGGGGCTTAAGCAATGAGCAGTTCTTC.

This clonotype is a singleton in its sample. In nucleotides, the CDR3 is TGTGCCAGCAGGTTCACCCAAGGGGGGCCCCAGCATTTT. Its translation is CASRFTQGGPQHF. The gene calls are TRBV12-3 or TRBV12-4 and TRBJ1-5, with a weak D call TRBD1 (6 bases). The CDR3 totals 13 residues. Trimming pared 6 bases from V and 9 bases from J, leaving 15 bases between.

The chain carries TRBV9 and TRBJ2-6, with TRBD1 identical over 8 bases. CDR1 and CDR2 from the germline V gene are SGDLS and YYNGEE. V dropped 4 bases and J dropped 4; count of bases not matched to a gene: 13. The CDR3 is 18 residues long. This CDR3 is CASSPRTGPPLGANVLTF. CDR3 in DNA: TGTGCCAGCAGCCCCCGGACAGGGCCGCCGCTGGGGGCCAACGTCCTGACTTTC.

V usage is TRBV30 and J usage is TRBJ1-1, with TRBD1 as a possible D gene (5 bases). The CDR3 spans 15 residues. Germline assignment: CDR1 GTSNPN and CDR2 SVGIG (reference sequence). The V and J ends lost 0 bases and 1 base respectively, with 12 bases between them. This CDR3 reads CAWSVRGFRNTEAFF. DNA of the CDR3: TGTGCCTGGAGTGTACGGGGGTTCCGGAACACTGAAGCTTTCTTT.

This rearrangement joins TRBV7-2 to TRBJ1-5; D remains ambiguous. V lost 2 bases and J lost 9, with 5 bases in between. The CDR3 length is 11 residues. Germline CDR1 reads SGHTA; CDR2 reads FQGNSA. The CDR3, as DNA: TGTGCCAGCAGCTTAAATGGGCCCCAGCATTTT. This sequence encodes CASSLNGPQHF. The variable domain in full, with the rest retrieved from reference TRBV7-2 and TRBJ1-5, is GAGVSQSPSNKVTEKGKDVELRCDPISGHTALYWYRQSLGQGLEFLIYFQGNSAPDKSGLPSDRFSAERTGGSVSTLTIQRTQQEDSAVYLCASSLNGPQHFGDGTRLSIL.

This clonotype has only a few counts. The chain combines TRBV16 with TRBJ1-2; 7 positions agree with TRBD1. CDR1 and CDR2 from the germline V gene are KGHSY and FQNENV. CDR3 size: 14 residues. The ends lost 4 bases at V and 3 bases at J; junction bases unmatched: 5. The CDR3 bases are TGTGCCAGCAGCCTAAGGGACAGCTACTATGGCTACACCTTC. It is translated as CASSLRDSYYGYTF. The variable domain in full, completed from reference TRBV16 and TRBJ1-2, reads GEEVAQTPKHLVRGEGQKAKLYCAPIKGHSYVFWYQQVLKNEFKFLISFQNENVFDETGMPKERFSAKCLPNSPCSLEIQATKLEDSAVYFCASSLRDSYYGYTFGSGTRLTVV.

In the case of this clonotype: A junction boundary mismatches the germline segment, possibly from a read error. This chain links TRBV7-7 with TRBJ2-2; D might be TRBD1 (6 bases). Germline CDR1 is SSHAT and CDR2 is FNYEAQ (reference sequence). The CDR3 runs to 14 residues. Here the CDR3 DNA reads TGTGCTAGCAGCTTGGACAGGAACACCGGGGAGCTGTTTTTT. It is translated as CASSLDRNTGELFF.

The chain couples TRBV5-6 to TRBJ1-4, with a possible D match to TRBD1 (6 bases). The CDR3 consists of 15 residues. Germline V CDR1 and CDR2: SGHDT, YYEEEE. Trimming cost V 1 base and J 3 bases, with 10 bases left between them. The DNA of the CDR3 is TGTGCCAGCAGCTTGCCGACAGGAGCTAATGAAAAACTGTTTTTT. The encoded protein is CASSLPTGANEKLFF.

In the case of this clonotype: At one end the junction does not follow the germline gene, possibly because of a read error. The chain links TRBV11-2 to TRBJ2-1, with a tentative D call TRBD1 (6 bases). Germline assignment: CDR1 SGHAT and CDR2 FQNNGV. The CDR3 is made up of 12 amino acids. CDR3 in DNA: TGTGCCAGCAGCTTAGGGGGCCACAGGGTCATCTTC. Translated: CASSLGGHRVIF.

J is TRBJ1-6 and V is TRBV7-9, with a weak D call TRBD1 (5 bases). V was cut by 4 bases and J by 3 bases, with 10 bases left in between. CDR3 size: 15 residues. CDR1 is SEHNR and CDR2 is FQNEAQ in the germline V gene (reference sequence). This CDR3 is CASSSGIDYNSPLHF. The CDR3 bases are TGTGCCAGCAGCTCAGGGATTGACTATAATTCACCCCTCCACTTT. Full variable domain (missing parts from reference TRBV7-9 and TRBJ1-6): DTGVSQNPRHKITKRGQNVTFRCDPISEHNRLYWYRQTLGQGPEFLTYFQNEAQLEKSRLLSDRFSAERPKGSFSTLEIQRTEQGDSAMYLCASSSGIDYNSPLHFGNGTRLTVT.

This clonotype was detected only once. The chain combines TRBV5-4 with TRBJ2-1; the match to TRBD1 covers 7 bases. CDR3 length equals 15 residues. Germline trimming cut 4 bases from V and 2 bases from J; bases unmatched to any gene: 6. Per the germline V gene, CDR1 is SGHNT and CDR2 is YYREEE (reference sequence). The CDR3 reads CASSTGQSPYNEQFF. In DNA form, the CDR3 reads TGTGCCAGCAGCACGGGACAGTCTCCCTACAATGAGCAGTTCTTC.

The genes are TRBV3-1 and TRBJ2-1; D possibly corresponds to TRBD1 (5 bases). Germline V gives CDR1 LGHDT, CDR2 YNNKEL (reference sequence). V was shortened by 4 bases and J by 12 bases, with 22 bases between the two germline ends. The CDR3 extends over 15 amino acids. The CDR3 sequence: CASSPLLQTLQGQFF. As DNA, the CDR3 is TGTGCCAGCAGCCCACTCCTCCAGACCCTTCAGGGGCAGTTCTTC.

CDR3 DNA sequence: TGTGCCAGCTCACCGGACAGGGAGGGCACAGATACGCAGTATTTT. This sequence encodes CASSPDREGTDTQYF. The chain carries TRBV18 and TRBJ2-3, with 8 positions matching TRBD1. Trimming removed 3 bases from V and 1 base from J; junction bases left unmatched: 3. The CDR3 is 15 residues long. CDR1 and CDR2 (germline): KGHSH, LQKENI. Drawing the rest from reference TRBV18 and TRBJ2-3, the complete variable domain is NAGVMQNPRHLVRRRGQEARLRCSPMKGHSHVYWYRQLPEEGLKFMVYLQKENIIDESGMPKERFSAEFPKEGPSILRIQQVVRGDSAAYFCASSPDREGTDTQYFGPGTRLTVL.

DNA for the CDR3: TGCAGCGTCCAGGGAGAAAACAATCAGCCCCAGCATTTT. This codes for CSVQGENNQPQHF. V gene TRBV29-1 combines with J gene TRBJ1-5; D perhaps matches TRBD1 (5 bases). V lost 6 bases and J lost 3, with 12 bases in between. Looked up from germline, CDR1 is SQVTM and CDR2 is ANQGSEA. This CDR3 contains 13 residues. The whole variable domain, remainder taken from reference TRBV29-1 and TRBJ1-5, is SAVISQKPSRDICQRGTSLTIQCQVDSQVTMMFWYRQQPGQSLTLIATANQGSEATYESGFVIDKFPISRPNLTFSTLTVSNMSPEDSSIYLCSVQGENNQPQHFGDGTRLSIL.